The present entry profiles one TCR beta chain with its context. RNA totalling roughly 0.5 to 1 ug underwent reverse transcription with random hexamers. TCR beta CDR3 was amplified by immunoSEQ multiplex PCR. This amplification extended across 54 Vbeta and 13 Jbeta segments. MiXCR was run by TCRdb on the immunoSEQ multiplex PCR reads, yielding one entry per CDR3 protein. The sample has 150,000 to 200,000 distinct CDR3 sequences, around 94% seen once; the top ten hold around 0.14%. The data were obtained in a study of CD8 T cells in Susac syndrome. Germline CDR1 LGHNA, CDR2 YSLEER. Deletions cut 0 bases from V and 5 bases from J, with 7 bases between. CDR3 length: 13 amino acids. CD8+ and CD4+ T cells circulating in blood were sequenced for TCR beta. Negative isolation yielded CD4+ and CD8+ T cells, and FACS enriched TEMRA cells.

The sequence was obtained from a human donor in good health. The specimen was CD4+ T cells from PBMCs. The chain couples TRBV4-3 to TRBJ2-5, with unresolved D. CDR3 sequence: CASSQDMGETQYF. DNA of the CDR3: TGCGCCAGCAGCCAAGATATGGGCGAGACCCAGTACTTC.